The clone carrying this T cell receptor (beta chain) came up a few times. What it recognizes is unknown. cDNA synthesis used the whole RNA isolate, giving expressed TCRB sequences. TCRdb keeps only in-frame clones here, not all; method: immunoSEQ multiplex PCR. The table has roughly 140,000 clones, 11% seen once; the top ten hold over 2%. This sample is part of a study of beta chain features in type 1 diabetes. Across the whole study: The study found patients and healthy donors alike in age, gender and cell yields. Study-level points and caveats: Shorter TCRB CDR3s, moderately but significantly so, marked every one of the four CD4+ subsets in Type 1 diabetes patients.

The trim removed 5 bases at V and 2 bases at J, leaving 11 bases unmatched. Germline lookup yields CDR1 MNHEY and CDR2 SMNVEV (reference sequence). This CDR3 is 17 amino acids long. Via CD45RO/CCR7/CD25/CD127/CD95/CD27, cells of the CD4+ naive, central memory, regulatory and stem cell-like memory subsets were sorted. Sequencing was performed on central memory CD4+ T cells from blood. The chain couples TRBV27 to TRBJ1-5; TRBD1 matches at 8 bases. The receptor was isolated from a man between 18 and 29 years old in good health. CDR3 sequence reads: CASSKRGQGGGNQPQHF. The CDR3 coding sequence is TGTGCCAGCAGTAAGAGAGGACAGGGAGGTGGCAATCAGCCCCAGCATTTT.